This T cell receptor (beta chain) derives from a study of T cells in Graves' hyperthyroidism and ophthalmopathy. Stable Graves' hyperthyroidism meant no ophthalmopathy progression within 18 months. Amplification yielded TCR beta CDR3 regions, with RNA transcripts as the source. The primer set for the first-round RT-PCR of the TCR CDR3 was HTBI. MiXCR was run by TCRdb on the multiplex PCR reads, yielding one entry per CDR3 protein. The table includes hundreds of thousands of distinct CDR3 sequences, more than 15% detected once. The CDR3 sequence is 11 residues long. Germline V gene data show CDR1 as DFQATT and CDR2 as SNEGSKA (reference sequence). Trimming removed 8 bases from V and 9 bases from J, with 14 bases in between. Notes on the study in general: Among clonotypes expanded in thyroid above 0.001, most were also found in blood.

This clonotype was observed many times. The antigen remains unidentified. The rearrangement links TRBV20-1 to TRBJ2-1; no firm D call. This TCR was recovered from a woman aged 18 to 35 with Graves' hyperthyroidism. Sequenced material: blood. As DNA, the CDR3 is TGCAGTTACACCACGGGCGTTGAGCAGTTCTTC. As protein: CSYTTGVEQFF.